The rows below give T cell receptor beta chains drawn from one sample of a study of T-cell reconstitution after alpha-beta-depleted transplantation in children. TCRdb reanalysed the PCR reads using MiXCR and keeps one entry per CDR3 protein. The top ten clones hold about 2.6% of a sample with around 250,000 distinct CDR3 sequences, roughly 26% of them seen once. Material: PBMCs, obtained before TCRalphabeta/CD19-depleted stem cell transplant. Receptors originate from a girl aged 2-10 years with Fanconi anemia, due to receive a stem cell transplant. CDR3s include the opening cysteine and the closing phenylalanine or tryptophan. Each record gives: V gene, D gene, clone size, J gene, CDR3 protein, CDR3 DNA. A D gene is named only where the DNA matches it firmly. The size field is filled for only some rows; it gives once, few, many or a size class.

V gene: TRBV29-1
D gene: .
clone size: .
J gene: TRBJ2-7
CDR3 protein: CSVAPGQHFYEQYF
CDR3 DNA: TGCAGCGTGGCGCCGGGACAACACTTCTACGAGCAGTACTTC

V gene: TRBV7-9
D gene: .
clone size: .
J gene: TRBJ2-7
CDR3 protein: CASSRPKREQYF
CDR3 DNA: TGTGCCAGCAGCCGTCCTAAGCGCGAGCAGTACTTC

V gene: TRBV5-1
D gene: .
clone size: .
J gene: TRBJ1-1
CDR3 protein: CASSLASGGAEAFF
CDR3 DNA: TGCGCCAGCAGCTTGGCCTCGGGCGGGGCTGAAGCTTTCTTT

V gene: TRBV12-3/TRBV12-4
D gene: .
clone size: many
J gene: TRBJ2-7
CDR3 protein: CASKLNRGEQYF
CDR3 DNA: TGTGCCAGCAAGCTAAATAGAGGCGAGCAGTACTTC

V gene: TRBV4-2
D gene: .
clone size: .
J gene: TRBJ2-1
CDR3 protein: CASSHSTPGPLNEQFF
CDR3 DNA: TGTGCCAGCAGCCACTCCACACCGGGACCACTAAATGAGCAGTTCTTC

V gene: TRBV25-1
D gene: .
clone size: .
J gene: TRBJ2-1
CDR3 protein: CASHPGDLKGVEQFF
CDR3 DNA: TGTGCCAGCCACCCCGGGGACCTAAAGGGAGTTGAGCAGTTCTTC

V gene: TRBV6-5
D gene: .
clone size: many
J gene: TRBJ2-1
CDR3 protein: CASSYREGNEQFF
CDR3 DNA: TGTGCCAGCAGTTATCGAGAGGGGAATGAGCAGTTCTTC

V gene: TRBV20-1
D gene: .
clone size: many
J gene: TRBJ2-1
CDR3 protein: CSARGAVEQFF
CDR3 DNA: TGCAGTGCTAGGGGGGCGGTTGAGCAGTTCTTC

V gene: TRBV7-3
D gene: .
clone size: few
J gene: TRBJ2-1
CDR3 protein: CASSLRTEIQFF
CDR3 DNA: TGTGCCAGCAGCCTACGGACTGAGATCCAGTTCTTC

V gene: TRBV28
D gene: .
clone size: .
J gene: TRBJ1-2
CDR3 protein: CASSSSVADGYTF
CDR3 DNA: TGTGCCAGCAGTTCCTCGGTTGCTGATGGCTACACCTTC

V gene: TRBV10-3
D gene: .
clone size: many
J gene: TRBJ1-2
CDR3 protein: CAISDQYGYTF
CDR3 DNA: TGTGCCATCAGTGATCAGTATGGCTACACCTTC

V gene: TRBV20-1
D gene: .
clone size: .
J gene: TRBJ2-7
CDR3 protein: CSHSGAYEQYF
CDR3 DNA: TGCAGTCATTCTGGGGCCTACGAGCAGTACTTC

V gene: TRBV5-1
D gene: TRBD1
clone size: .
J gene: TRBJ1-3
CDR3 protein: CASSLTGGSGNTIYF
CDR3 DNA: TGCGCCAGCAGCTTGACAGGGGGCTCTGGAAACACCATATATTTT

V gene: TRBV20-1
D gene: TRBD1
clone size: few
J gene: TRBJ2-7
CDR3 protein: CSAEGQETYEQYF
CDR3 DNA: TGCAGTGCGGAAGGACAGGAGACCTACGAGCAGTACTTC

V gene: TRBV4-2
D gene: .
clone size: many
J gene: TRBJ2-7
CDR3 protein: CASSQDFNRAYEQYF
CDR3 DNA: TGTGCCAGCAGCCAAGATTTTAACAGGGCCTACGAGCAGTACTTC

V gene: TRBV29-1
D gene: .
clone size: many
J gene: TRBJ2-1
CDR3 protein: CSVASPYRDLRDEQFF
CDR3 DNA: TGCAGCGTTGCGTCCCCCTACAGGGATCTCCGTGATGAGCAGTTCTTC

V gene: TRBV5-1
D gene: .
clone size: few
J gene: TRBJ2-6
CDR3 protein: CASSYRVGANVLTF
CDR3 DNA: TGCGCCAGCAGCTACAGGGTTGGGGCCAACGTCCTGACTTTC

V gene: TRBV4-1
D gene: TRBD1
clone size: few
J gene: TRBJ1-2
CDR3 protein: CASSQENWAQGMEGYGYTF
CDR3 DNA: TGCGCCAGCAGCCAAGAAAATTGGGCACAGGGGATGGAGGGCTATGGCTACACCTTC

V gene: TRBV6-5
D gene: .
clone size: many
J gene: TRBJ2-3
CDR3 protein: CASSYSLMDTQYF
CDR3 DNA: TGTGCCAGCAGTTACTCGTTGATGGATACGCAGTATTTT

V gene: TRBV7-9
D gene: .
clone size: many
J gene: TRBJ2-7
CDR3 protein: CASSLGGREEQYF
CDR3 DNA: TGTGCCAGCAGCTTAGGGGGCAGGGAAGAGCAGTACTTC

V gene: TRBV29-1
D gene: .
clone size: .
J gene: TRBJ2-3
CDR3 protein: CSVYGFTDTQYF
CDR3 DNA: TGCAGCGTTTATGGCTTCACAGATACGCAGTATTTT

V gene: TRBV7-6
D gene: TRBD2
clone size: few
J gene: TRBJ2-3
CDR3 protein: CASSQLAGSGSTDTQYF
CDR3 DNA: TGTGCCAGCAGTCAACTAGCGGGAAGTGGTTCCACAGATACGCAGTATTTT